A single sample gave rise to the 15 T cell receptor beta chains below, sequenced in a study of T cell responses to AZD1222 COVID-19 vaccine. Sequencing was performed with immunoSEQ multiplex PCR; in TCRdb, only in-frame clones are kept and a portion is missing. Of 150,000 or so clones in the sample, about 92% were seen once. Sequences were derived from peripheral blood, sampled on day 0 of AZD1222 vaccination. The receptors stem from an adult in good health.

The rearrangement links TRBV7-9 to TRBJ2-4; D is unresolved. This CDR3 contains 14 residues. Germline assignment: CDR1 SEHNR and CDR2 FQNEAQ (reference sequence). Trimming pared 3 bases from V and 0 bases from J, leaving 6 bases between. CDR3 sequence: CASSLDLAKNIQYF. The CDR3 nucleotides read TGTGCCAGCAGCTTGGACCTAGCCAAAAACATTCAGTACTTC. The full variable domain, its missing parts supplied by reference TRBV7-9 and TRBJ2-4, is DTGVSQNPRHKITKRGQNVTFRCDPISEHNRLYWYRQTLGQGPEFLTYFQNEAQLEKSRLLSDRFSAERPKGSFSTLEIQRTEQGDSAMYLCASSLDLAKNIQYFGAGTRLSVL.

The chain joins TRBV7-9 to TRBJ1-5; weak D call: TRBD1 (5 bases). V was shortened by 11 bases and J by 7 bases, with 12 bases between the two germline ends. The CDR3 is made up of 11 amino acids. CDR1 and CDR2 (germline): SEHNR, FQNEAQ (reference sequence). CDR3 coding DNA: TGTGCCTGGGGCGGGGGACAGCCCCAGCATTTT. Translated, it gives CAWGGGQPQHF. The complete variable domain, with remaining parts taken from reference TRBV7-9 and TRBJ1-5, reads DTGVSQNPRHKITKRGQNVTFRCDPISEHNRLYWYRQTLGQGPEFLTYFQNEAQLEKSRLLSDRFSAERPKGSFSTLEIQRTEQGDSAMYLCAWGGGQPQHFGDGTRLSIL.

The chain links TRBV9 to TRBJ1-1, with TRBD1 matching 7 bases. Germline V lookup: CDR1 SGDLS, CDR2 YYNGEE. There are 16 residues in the CDR3. Trimming took 3 bases from V and 3 from J; bases not matched to a gene: 11. In DNA, the CDR3 is TGTGCCAGCAGCGCCGGGTCCAGGGGGAGGTACACTGAAGCTTTCTTT. Its protein product is CASSAGSRGRYTEAFF.

Here the CDR3 DNA reads TGTGCCAGCAGCCCGGCGGCCGTAGCCAATTCACCCCTCCACTTT. It encodes CASSPAAVANSPLHF. The chain combines TRBV5-4 with TRBJ1-6; D remains ambiguous. With 4 bases removed from V and 7 bases from J, the gap between germline ends came to 15 bases. The CDR3 runs to 15 residues. Germline CDR1 SGHNT, CDR2 YYREEE (reference sequence).

This clone is a singleton in its sample. The chain is built from TRBV11-3 and TRBJ2-7; D possibly corresponds to TRBD2 (6 bases). Germline values: CDR1 SGHNT, CDR2 YENEEA. CDR3 size: 15 residues. Between the trimmed V and J ends, which lost 6 bases and 2 bases, there was a span of 17 bases. This chain's CDR3 is CASSPAPGETYEQYF. The CDR3 DNA follows: TGTGCCAGCAGTCCAGCCCCGGGGGAGACCTACGAGCAGTACTTC. Using reference TRBV11-3 and TRBJ2-7 for the parts outside the CDR3, the full variable domain is EAGVVQSPRYKIIEKKQPVAFWCNPISGHNTLYWYLQNLGQGPELLIRYENEEAVDDSQLPKDRFSAERLKGVDSTLKIQPAELGDSAVYLCASSPAPGETYEQYFGPGTRLTVT.

The rearrangement joins TRBV9 to TRBJ2-7, with TRBD2 matching 8 bases. This CDR3 region has 14 residues. The germline V gene encodes CDR1 SGDLS and CDR2 YYNGEE. Trimming took 2 bases from V and 5 from J; bases not matched to a gene: 6. CDR3 loop: CASSVGVTSDEQYF. Written as DNA, the CDR3 is TGTGCCAGCAGCGTCGGGGTGACTAGCGACGAGCAGTACTTC.

The CDR3 bases are TGTGCCAGTAGCTCACAGGGGATTGGGCAGCCCCAGCATTTT. Protein product: CASSSQGIGQPQHF. This chain joins TRBV19 and TRBJ1-5; TRBD1 aligns across 7 bases. The trim removed 6 bases at V and 7 bases at J, leaving 9 bases unmatched. Germline-derived CDR1 and CDR2 are LNHDA and SQIVND (reference sequence). The CDR3 contains 14 residues.

This clone was seen just once. V gene TRBV5-1 combines with J gene TRBJ2-1, with TRBD1 matching over 7 bases. The CDR3 loop spans 15 amino acids. V lost 5 bases to trimming and J lost 6 bases; unmatched junction nucleotides: 11. Germline CDR1 is SGHRS and CDR2 is YFSETQ. The CDR3, as DNA: TGCGCCAGCAGATCGACCGGGACAGAGTTCAATGAGCAGTTCTTC. Translation gives CASRSTGTEFNEQFF.

The V and J genes are TRBV4-1 and TRBJ2-1; TRBD2 matches 7 bases. Unmatched junction bases numbered 8, after V lost 1 base and J lost 5 bases. This CDR3 spans 16 amino acids. The germline CDR1 and CDR2 sequences are MGHRA and YSYEKL. In DNA form, the CDR3 reads TGCGCCAGCAGCCAAGGGGGAACTAGCGCCCACAATGAGCAGTTCTTC. Protein sequence: CASSQGGTSAHNEQFF.

This chain uses TRBV6-1 with TRBJ2-1; D is uncertain. The length of the CDR3 is 13 residues. Germline lookup yields CDR1 MNHNS and CDR2 SASEGT. Deletions cut 2 bases from V and 2 bases from J, with 4 bases between. This CDR3 is CASSEPAYNEQFF. The CDR3 nucleotides are TGTGCCAGCAGTGAACCTGCCTACAATGAGCAGTTCTTC.

V gene TRBV30 combines with J gene TRBJ1-1, with 8 bases that match TRBD1. Germline V gene lookup returns CDR1 GTSNPN and CDR2 SVGIG (reference sequence). The V and J ends lost 4 bases and 5 bases, in that order; junction bases with no gene match: 9. The CDR3 is made up of 14 amino acids. The CDR3 loop is CAWTVNRGRTEAFF. DNA for the CDR3: TGTGCCTGGACAGTGAACAGGGGGAGGACTGAAGCTTTCTTT.

This clone was observed a single time. The genes are TRBV7-8 and TRBJ1-1; no definite D call. Germline values: CDR1 SGHVS, CDR2 FQNEAQ. The V and J ends lost 3 bases and 11 bases respectively, with 13 bases between them. The CDR3 length is 12 residues. The CDR3 nucleotides read TGTGCCAGCAGCTTTTCCCGTCCACCCGCTTTCTTT. Its translation is CASSFSRPPAFF.

This chain connects TRBV5-1 to TRBJ2-6, with D possibly matching TRBD2 (6 bases). The CDR3 is 15 amino acids. The germline CDR1 and CDR2 sequences are SGHRS and YFSETQ. Trimming left V 2 bases short and J 2 bases short, with 8 bases between. The CDR3 spells CASSFGGTGANVLTF. The DNA of the CDR3 is TGCGCCAGCAGCTTTGGGGGGACTGGGGCCAACGTCCTGACTTTC.

This rearrangement joins TRBV2 to TRBJ2-5; 11 bases agree with TRBD1. Germline loops: CDR1 SNHLY, CDR2 FYNNEI. The CDR3 covers 11 residues. The J segment lost 14 bases and the V segment lost 6 bases, leaving 5 bases of the junction unmatched. Here the CDR3 DNA reads TGTGCCAGCAGGGGGACAGGGGGGGATTACTTC. Its protein product is CASRGTGGDYF.

The CDR3 DNA reads as TGTGCCAGCAGCTTGGAATGGGACAGGGCCAACATGAACACTGAAGCTTTCTTT. It is translated as CASSLEWDRANMNTEAFF. This chain connects TRBV7-9 to TRBJ1-1; TRBD1 agrees at 9 bases. Germline V CDR1 and CDR2: SEHNR, FQNEAQ (reference sequence). V lost 3 bases and J lost 0; bases outside the gene matches: 11. The CDR3 sequence is 18 residues long. The full variable domain, with the rest looked up from reference TRBV7-9 and TRBJ1-1, is DTGVSQNPRHKITKRGQNVTFRCDPISEHNRLYWYRQTLGQGPEFLTYFQNEAQLEKSRLLSDRFSAERPKGSFSTLEIQRTEQGDSAMYLCASSLEWDRANMNTEAFFGQGTRLTVV.